These 10 T cell receptor beta chains came from one sample sequenced in a study of blood T cells in healthy people across ages (dated by TCRdb to between 2015 and 2017). The library was produced with 5' RACE. The sequencing machine was an Illumina HiSeq 2500. A second PCR of roughly 7 to 12 cycles was performed with a sample-barcoded 5' primer and a J-beta primer mix. In TCRdb, the public reads were trimmed at Q25 with fastp and aligned with MiXCR, with productive beta chains retained. Rows with one shared CDR3 protein collapse into an entry with the most common genes and DNA. The sample data list 700,000 or so distinct CDR3 sequences, and about a fifth of these were observed just once. About 22% of the sample is in the top ten clones. The specimen was blood. These receptors were collected from a man in his 70s in good health.

V and J are TRBV27 and TRBJ1-1; D unclear. This CDR3 has 18 residues. V lost 0 bases and J lost 3, with 20 bases in between. The germline CDR1 and CDR2 sequences are MNHEY and SMNVEV (reference sequence). This CDR3 reads CASSLSRFLDSRDTEAFF. The CDR3 nucleotides read TGTGCCAGCAGTTTATCCCGATTCCTCGATTCGAGGGACACTGAAGCTTTCTTT.

This clonotype was seen a few times. V and J are TRBV2 and TRBJ1-3; 9 nucleotides align to TRBD1. Losses at the gene ends were 3 bases for V and 5 bases for J; bases not matched to a gene: 8. Germline assignment: CDR1 SNHLY and CDR2 FYNNEI. CDR3 length: 16 residues. CDR3 sequence: CASSEGTGGTRNTIYF. In nucleotides, the CDR3 is TGTGCCAGCAGTGAGGGAACAGGGGGCACACGAAACACCATATATTTT.

The chain joins TRBV9 to TRBJ2-2; no clear D gene. Germline loops: CDR1 SGDLS, CDR2 YYNGEE. The CDR3 is 12 amino acids. Trimming took off 7 bases at V and 6 bases at J, with 10 bases between the two ends. The chain's CDR3 is CASGSPSGELFF. As DNA, the CDR3 is TGTGCCAGCGGGTCTCCCTCCGGGGAGCTGTTTTTT.

CDR3 DNA sequence: TGTGCCAGCAGCTTGGGCGTTCTAGCGGGAGGCGGGGGAACGCAGTATTTT. Protein product: CASSLGVLAGGGGTQYF. The rearrangement joins TRBV7-2 to TRBJ2-3; the match to TRBD2 covers 11 bases. Germline loops: CDR1 SGHTA, CDR2 FQGNSA. The V segment lost 3 bases and the J segment 9 bases; nucleotides outside the gene matches: 14. This CDR3 is built from 17 residues.

The V and J genes are TRBV27 and TRBJ2-5; a possible D gene is TRBD1 (6 bases). Gene TRBJ2-7 matches the end of the DNA better, so the J call may be wrong. Germline V gene data show CDR1 as MNHEY and CDR2 as SMNVEV (reference sequence). The CDR3 has 14 amino acids. CDR3 coding DNA: TGTGCCAGCAGTTTATCGACAGGATACTACGAGCAGTACTTC. It is translated as CASSLSTGYYEQYF.

CDR3 sequence (DNA): TGCAGCGTTGAGGCCAGGGGGAGCACTGAAGCTTTCTTT. Protein: CSVEARGSTEAFF. The rearrangement uses TRBV29-1 and TRBJ1-1, with 7 positions matching TRBD1. Germline CDR1 SQVTM, CDR2 ANQGSEA. J gave up 4 bases and V 3 bases, and 5 bases lay outside the gene matches. This CDR3 is built from 13 residues.

This clonotype was detected many times. The DNA of the CDR3 is TGTGCCAGCAGTCGACAGGGATGGGAGCCCCAGCATTTT. Translation: CASSRQGWEPQHF. The chain joins TRBV6-2 or TRBV6-3 to TRBJ1-5; 7 nucleotides match TRBD1. The CDR3 loop spans 13 amino acids. The trim removed 5 bases at V and 8 bases at J, leaving 6 bases unmatched. Germline-derived CDR1 and CDR2 are MNHEY and SVGEGT.

This clonotype has a handful of counts. The gene calls are TRBV7-2 and TRBJ2-7; D not resolved. The J call is in doubt because the DNA end fits TRBJ2-5 better. CDR3 length equals 14 residues. The germline V gene has CDR1 SGHTA and CDR2 FQGNSA. CDR3 sequence (DNA): TGTGCCAGCAGCTCCATGGGCCAGCAAGAGACCCAGTACTTC. It yields the protein CASSSMGQQETQYF.

This clonotype was picked up a small number of times. The CDR3 end shows no conserved phenylalanine or tryptophan, and so a read error is likely. It is unclear where the CDR3 begins or ends on the DNA, so no DNA is shown, and the CDR3 is as TCRdb lists it. The chain has TRBV7-2 and TRBJ2-5; the D segment call TRBD1 is taken from the table without a DNA check. The germline V gene encodes CDR1 SGHTA and CDR2 FQGNSA. The CDR3 spans 12 amino acids, including both terminal residues. This CDR3 reads CASSERDSRLRV.

This clonotype was recorded many times. The chain links TRBV7-9 to TRBJ1-3; possible D gene TRBD1, 5 bases. Trimming pared 2 bases from V and 0 bases from J, leaving 8 bases between. The CDR3 is 15 amino acids. CDR1 and CDR2 (germline): SEHNR, FQNEAQ (reference sequence). In DNA, the CDR3 is TGTGCCAGCAGCTTAACAACAGGCTCTGGAAACACCATATATTTT. Encoded protein: CASSLTTGSGNTIYF.